This T cell receptor beta chain comes out of a study of regulatory T cells in long-lasting Graves disease. Building of the TCR beta libraries involved iRepertoire HTBI primers and Arm-PCR of CDR3 regions. TCRdb independently ran MiXCR on the multiplex PCR reads; one entry per CDR3 protein. The sample holds 350,000 to 550,000 distinct CDR3 sequences, about 17% seen once. A remark on this clonotype: This may arise from a read error, as a much more abundant clone is one base away.

The time point is: newly diagnosed GD, antithyroid drugs for less than 3 months. Following extraction of RNA from PBMCs, that RNA was used to make the TCR library. The same sample was also studied in work on T cells in Graves' hyperthyroidism and ophthalmopathy. That report adds: Graves' hyperthyroidism without ophthalmopathy progression within 18 months was termed stable.

The specimen was peripheral blood mononuclear cells (PBMCs), collected at new diagnosis, from a patient treated with antithyroid drugs. The source is a woman aged 18-29 years with Graves disease.

The CDR3 loop reads CASSPTGLVGSYEQYF. The CDR3 DNA is TGTGCCAGCAGCCCTACCGGACTAGTGGGATCCTACGAGCAGTACTTC. This chain connects TRBV5-5 to TRBJ2-7; 7 bases fit TRBD2. V lost 4 bases and J lost 1; bases outside the gene matches: 11. The CDR3 loop spans 16 amino acids. Looked up from germline, CDR1 is SGHKS and CDR2 is YYEKEE (reference sequence).